This TCR beta chain was found in a study of control samples from healthy donors and cancer patients. Trimming removed 3 bases from V and 0 bases from J, with 15 bases in between. The CDR3 runs 17 residues. Germline CDR1 reads MNHEY; CDR2 reads SMNVEV (reference sequence). The assay was immunoSEQ multiplex PCR, and TCRdb's table has in-frame clones only and misses some. The repertoire has about 120,000 clones, 85% to 95% of them found once; the top ten carry less than 3.5%. The receptor comes from a man younger than 40 in good health. V gene TRBV27 combines with J gene TRBJ1-5, with D perhaps TRBD1 (5 bases). Sequenced material: blood. CDR3 sequence (DNA): TGTGCCAGCAGTTTGGGACGGGCCCTGGGTAGCAATCAGCCCCAGCATTTT. It codes for CASSLGRALGSNQPQHF.